This T cell receptor (beta chain) was retrieved from a study of T-cell memory formation after mild COVID-19. Study summary: TCR clusters were mostly confined to one donor each. Study outcomes and limitations: Researchers report contracting CD4+ clones mostly in CM and EM, with CD8+ clones in EMRA. Clones contracting across day 15 to 85 had a balanced CD4/CD8 profile; later expanding clones leaned CD4+.

Points on this clonotype: Antigen unknown.

Trimming shortened V by 3 bases and J by 9 bases, and 18 bases separated the two germline ends. This CDR3 has 15 amino acids. Germline CDR1 MNHNS, CDR2 SASEGT. TCRdb reprocessed the 5' RACE reads with MiXCR, giving one entry per CDR3 protein. The profile covers about 310,000 distinct CDR3 sequences, with less than 20% appearing a single time and roughly 23% taken by the ten largest. The TCR comes from a man younger than 30 who had mild COVID-19 (a few samples of this study predate the infection). Cell type and time point are not known. This chain connects TRBV6-1 to TRBJ2-1; possibly TRBD2 for D (6 bases). Input material: PBMCs or a T cell subset sorted from them (not recorded which). The CDR3 here is CASSDSQRVVREQFF. The CDR3 coding sequence is TGTGCCAGCAGTGACTCCCAGCGGGTGGTTCGTGAGCAGTTCTTC.